This note documents a single T cell receptor beta chain sequence. These data are taken from a study of blood T cell repertoires in COVID-19. V was pared by 0 bases and J by 5 bases, with 9 bases between. The V gene's germline CDR1 is SGHNT and CDR2 YYREEE (reference sequence). This CDR3 is built from 13 residues. Generated by immunoSEQ multiplex PCR, the TCRdb table keeps only in-frame clones and is missing some. Here the sample spans around 140,000 clones, around 78% being singletons. The receptor was isolated from a woman in her sixties or seventies with acute or convalescent COVID-19. This chain uses TRBV5-4 with TRBJ2-7; D unresolved. Sequences were obtained from peripheral blood. CDR3: CASSLGDIHEQYF. CDR3 bases: TGTGCCAGCAGCTTGGGTGACATACACGAGCAGTACTTC.